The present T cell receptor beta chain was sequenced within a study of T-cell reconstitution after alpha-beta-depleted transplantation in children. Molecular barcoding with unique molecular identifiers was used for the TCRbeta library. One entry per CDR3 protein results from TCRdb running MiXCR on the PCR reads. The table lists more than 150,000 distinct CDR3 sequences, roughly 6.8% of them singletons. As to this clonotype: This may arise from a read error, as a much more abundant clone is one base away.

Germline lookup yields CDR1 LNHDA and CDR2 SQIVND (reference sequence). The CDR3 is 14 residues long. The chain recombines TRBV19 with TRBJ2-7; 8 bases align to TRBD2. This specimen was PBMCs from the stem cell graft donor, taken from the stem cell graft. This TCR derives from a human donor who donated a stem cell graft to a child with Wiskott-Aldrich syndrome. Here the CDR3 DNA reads TGTGCCAAAATAAATAGCGGGGCCTCCTACGAGCTGTACTTC. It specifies CAKINSGASYELYF. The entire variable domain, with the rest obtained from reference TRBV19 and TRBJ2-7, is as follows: DGGITQSPKYLFRKEGQNVTLSCEQNLNHDAMYWYRQDPGQGLRLIYYSQIVNDFQKGDIAEGYSVSREKKESFPLTVTSAQKNPTAFYLCAKINSGASYELYFGPGTRLTVT.